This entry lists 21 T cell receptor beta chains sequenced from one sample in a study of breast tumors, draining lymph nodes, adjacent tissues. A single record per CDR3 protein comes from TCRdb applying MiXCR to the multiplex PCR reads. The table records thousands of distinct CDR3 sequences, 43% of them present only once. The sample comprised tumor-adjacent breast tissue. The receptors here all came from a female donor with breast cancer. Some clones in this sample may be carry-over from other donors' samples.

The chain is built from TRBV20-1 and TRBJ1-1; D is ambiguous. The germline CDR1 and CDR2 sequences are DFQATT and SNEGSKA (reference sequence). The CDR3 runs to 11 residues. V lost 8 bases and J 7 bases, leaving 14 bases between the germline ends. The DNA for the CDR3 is TGCAGTATAGGTGGGCATCGTGAAGCTTTCTTT. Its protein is CSIGGHREAFF.

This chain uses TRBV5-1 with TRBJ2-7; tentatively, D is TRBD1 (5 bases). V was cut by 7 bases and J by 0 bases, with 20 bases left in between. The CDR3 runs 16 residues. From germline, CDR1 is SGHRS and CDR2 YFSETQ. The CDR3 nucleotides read TGCGCCAGCGCTAGGGATTCACAGGTTCGCTCCTACGAGCAGTACTTC. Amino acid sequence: CASARDSQVRSYEQYF.

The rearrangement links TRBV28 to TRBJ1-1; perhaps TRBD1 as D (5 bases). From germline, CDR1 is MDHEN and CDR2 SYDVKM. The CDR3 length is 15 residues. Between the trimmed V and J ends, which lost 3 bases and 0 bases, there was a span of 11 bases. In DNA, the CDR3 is TGTGCCAGCAGTTTGGGGGGGAGGATGAACACTGAAGCTTTCTTT. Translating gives CASSLGGRMNTEAFF.

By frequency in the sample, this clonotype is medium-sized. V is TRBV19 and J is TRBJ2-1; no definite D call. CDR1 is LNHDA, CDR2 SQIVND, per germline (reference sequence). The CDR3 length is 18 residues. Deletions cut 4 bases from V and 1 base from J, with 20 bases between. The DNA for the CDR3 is TGTGCCAGTAGTACCCACTTTGTTAGTGGGTATTCCTACAATGAGCAGTTCTTC. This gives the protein CASSTHFVSGYSYNEQFF.

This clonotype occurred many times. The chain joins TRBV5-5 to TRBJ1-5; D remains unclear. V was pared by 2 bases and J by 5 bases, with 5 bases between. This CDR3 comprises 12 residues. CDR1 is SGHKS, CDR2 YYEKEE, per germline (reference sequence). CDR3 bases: TGTGCCAGCAGCTTAGTCGATCAGCCCCAGCATTTT. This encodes CASSLVDQPQHF.

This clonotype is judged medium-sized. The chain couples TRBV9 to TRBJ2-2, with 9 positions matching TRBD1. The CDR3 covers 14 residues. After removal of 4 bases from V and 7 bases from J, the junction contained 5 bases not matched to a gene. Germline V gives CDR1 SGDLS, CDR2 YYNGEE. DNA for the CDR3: TGTGCCAGCAGCCCTACAGGGGGCAGCGGGGAGCTGTTTTTT. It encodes CASSPTGGSGELFF.

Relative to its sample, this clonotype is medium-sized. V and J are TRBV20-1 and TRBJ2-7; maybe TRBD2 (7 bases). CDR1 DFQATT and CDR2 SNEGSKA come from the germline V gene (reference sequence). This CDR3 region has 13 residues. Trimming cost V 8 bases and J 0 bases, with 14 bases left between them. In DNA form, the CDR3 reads TGCAGTACCGAGGGGGGGGCCTCCTACGAGCAGTACTTC. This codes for CSTEGGASYEQYF.

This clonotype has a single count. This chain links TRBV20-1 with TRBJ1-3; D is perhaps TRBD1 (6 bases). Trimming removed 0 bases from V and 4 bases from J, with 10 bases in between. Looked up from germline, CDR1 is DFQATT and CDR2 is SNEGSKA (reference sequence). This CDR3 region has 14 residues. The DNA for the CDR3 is TGCAGTGCTAGAGATCGAACAGGGGGAAACACCATATATTTT. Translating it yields CSARDRTGGNTIYF.

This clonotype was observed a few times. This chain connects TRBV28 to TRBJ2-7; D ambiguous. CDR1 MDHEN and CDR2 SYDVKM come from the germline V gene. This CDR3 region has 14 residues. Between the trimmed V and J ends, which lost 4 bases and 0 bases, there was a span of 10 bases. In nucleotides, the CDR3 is TGTGCCAGCAGTTCGCCCGGCCACTCCTACGAGCAGTACTTC. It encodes CASSSPGHSYEQYF.

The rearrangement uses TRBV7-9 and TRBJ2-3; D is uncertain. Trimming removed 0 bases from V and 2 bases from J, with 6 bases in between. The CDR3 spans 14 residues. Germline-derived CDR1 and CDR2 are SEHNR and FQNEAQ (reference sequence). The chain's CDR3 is CASSLAHPTDTQYF. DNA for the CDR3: TGTGCCAGCAGCTTAGCACATCCCACAGATACGCAGTATTTT.

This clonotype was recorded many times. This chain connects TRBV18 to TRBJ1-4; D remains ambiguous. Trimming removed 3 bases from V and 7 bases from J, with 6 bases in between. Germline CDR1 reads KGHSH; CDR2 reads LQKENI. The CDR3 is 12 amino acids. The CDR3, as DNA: TGTGCCAGCTCACCGTCTGGTGAAAAACTGTTTTTT. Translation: CASSPSGEKLFF.

The CDR3 sequence: CSVEDGPPCEQYF. The CDR3 bases are TGCAGCGTTGAAGATGGGCCCCCCTGCGAGCAGTACTTC. The rearrangement joins TRBV29-1 to TRBJ2-7; unclear D gene. The CDR3 runs to 13 residues. Germline CDR1 and CDR2: SQVTM and ANQGSEA. V was trimmed by 0 bases and J by 6 bases, leaving 12 bases between them.

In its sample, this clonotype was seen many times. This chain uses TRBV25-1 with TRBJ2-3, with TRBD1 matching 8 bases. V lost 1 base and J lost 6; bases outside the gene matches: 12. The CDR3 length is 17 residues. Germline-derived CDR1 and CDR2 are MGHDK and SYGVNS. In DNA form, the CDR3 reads TGTGCCAGCAGTGAATCTAGCACAGGGGGTAGCAAGGATACGCAGTATTTT. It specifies CASSESSTGGSKDTQYF.

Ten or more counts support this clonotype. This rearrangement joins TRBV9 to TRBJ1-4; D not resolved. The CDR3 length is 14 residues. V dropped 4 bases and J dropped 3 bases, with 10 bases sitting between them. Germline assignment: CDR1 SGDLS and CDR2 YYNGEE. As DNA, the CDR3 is TGTGCCAGCAGCCCCTGGGTGGCTAATGAAAAACTGTTTTTT. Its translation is CASSPWVANEKLFF.

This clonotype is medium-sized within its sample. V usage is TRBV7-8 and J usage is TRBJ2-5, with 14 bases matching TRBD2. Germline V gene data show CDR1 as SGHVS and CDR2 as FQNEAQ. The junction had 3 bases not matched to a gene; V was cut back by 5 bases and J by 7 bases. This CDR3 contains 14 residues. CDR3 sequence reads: CASSIGLAGGTQYF. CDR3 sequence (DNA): TGTGCCAGCAGCATAGGACTAGCGGGAGGGACCCAGTACTTC.

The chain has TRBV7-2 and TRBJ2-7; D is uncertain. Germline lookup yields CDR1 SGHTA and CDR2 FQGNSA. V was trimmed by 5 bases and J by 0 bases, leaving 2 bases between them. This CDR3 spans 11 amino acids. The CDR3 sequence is CASSDSYEQYF. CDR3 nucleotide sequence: TGTGCCAGCAGCGACTCCTACGAGCAGTACTTC.

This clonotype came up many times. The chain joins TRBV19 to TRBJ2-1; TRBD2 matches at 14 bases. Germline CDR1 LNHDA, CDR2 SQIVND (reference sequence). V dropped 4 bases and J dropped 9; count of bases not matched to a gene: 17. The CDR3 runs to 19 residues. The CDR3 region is CASSTIDPGTSGSQGEQFF. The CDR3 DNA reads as TGTGCCAGTAGTACCATAGATCCGGGGACTAGCGGGAGTCAAGGTGAGCAGTTCTTC.

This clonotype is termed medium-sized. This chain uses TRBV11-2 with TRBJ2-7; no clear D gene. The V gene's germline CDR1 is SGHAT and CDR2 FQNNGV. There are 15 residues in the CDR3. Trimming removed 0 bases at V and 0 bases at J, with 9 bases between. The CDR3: CASSLETQASYEQYF. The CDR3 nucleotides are TGTGCCAGCAGCTTAGAAACACAAGCCTCCTACGAGCAGTACTTC.

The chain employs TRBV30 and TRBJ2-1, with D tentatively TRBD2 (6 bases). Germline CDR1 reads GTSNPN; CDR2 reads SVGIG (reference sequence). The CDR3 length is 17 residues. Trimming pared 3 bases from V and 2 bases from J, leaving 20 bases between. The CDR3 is CAWRDSLRTTPYNEQFF. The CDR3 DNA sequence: TGTGCCTGGAGGGATAGCCTCCGGACTACTCCCTACAATGAGCAGTTCTTC. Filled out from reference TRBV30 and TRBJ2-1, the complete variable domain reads SQTIHQWPATLVQPVGSPLSLECTVEGTSNPNLYWYRQAAGRGLQLLFYSVGIGQISSEVPQNLSASRPQDRQFILSSKKLLLSDSGFYLCAWRDSLRTTPYNEQFFGPGTRLTVL.

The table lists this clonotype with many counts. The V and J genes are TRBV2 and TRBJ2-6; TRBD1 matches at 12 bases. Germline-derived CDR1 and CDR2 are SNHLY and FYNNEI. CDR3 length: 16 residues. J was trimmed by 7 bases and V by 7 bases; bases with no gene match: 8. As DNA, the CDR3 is TGTGCCAGCAATCTGGGACAGGGGGCTAGCGCCAACGTCCTGACTTTC. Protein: CASNLGQGASANVLTF.

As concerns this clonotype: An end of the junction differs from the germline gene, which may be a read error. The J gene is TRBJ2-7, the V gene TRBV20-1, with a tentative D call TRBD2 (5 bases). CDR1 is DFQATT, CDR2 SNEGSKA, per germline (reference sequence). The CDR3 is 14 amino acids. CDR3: CNARMSGKSYEQYF. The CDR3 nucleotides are TGCAATGCTAGGATGTCGGGAAAATCCTACGAGCAGTACTTC.